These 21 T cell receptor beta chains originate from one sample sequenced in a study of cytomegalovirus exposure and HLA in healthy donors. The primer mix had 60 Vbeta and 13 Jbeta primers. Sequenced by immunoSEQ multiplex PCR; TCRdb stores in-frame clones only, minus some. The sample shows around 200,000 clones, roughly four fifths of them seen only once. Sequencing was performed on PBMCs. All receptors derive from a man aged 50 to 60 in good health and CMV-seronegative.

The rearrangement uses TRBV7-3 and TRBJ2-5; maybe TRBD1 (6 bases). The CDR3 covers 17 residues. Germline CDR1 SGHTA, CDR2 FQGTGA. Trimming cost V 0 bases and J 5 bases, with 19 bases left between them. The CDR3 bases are TGTGCCAGCAGCTTAACGTCGGCGGCAGGGGCTGGGGAGACCCAGTACTTC. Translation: CASSLTSAAGAGETQYF.

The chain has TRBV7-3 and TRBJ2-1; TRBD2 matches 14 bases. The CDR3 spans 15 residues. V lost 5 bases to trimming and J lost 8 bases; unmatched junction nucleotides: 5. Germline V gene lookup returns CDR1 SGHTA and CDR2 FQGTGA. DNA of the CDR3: TGTGCCAGCAGCCGGGGACTAGCGGGAGTCTATGAGCAGTTCTTC. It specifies CASSRGLAGVYEQFF.

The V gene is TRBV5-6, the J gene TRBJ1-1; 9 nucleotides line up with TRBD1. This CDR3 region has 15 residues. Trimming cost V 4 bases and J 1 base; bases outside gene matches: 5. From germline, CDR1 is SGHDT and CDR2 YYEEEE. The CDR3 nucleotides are TGTGCCAGCAGCACGGGACAGGGCGAGAACACTGAAGCTTTCTTT. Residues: CASSTGQGENTEAFF. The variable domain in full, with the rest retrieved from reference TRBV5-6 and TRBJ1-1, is DAGVTQSPTHLIKTRGQQVTLRCSPKSGHDTVSWYQQALGQGPQFIFQYYEEEERQRGNFPDRFSGHQFPNYSSELNVNALLLGDSALYLCASSTGQGENTEAFFGQGTRLTVV.

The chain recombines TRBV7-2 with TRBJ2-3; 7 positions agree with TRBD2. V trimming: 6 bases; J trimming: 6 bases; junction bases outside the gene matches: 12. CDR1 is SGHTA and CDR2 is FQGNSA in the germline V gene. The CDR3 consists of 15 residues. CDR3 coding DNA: TGTGCCAGCAGACGCGGGATAGCGGGCATCGATACGCAGTATTTT. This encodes CASRRGIAGIDTQYF.

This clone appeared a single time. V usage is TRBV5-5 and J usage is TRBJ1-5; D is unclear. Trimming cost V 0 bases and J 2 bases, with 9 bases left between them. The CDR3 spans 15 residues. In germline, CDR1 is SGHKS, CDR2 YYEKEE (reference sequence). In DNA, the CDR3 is TGTGCCAGCAGCTTGGCCCTCGGGGGCAATCAGCCCCAGCATTTT. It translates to CASSLALGGNQPQHF.

The CDR3, as DNA: TGTGCCAGCAGCCTAGGCGGGGCCCAGGTCGAGCAGTACTTC. Residues: CASSLGGAQVEQYF. The chain employs TRBV7-6 and TRBJ2-7, with D maybe TRBD2 (6 bases). The CDR3 length is 14 residues. V was clipped by 5 bases and J by 6 bases, with 17 bases between them. The germline V gene has CDR1 SGHVS and CDR2 FNYEAQ.

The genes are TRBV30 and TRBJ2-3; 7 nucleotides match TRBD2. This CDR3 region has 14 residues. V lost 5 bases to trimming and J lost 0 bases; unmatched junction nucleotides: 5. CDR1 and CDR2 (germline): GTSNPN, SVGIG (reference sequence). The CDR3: CAWAPGGSTDTQYF. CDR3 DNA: TGTGCCTGGGCCCCGGGAGGAAGCACAGATACGCAGTATTTT.

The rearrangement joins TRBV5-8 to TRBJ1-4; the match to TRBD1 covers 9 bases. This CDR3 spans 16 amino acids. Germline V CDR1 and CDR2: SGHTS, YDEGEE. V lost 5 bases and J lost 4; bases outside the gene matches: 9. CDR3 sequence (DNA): TGTGCCAGCAGACCACACAGGGGGCTGGTTAATGAAAAACTGTTTTTT. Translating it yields CASRPHRGLVNEKLFF.

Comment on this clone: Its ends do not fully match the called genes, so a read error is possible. This CDR3 is CSSSPWPGVAAHEQFF. In DNA, the CDR3 is TGTTCCAGCAGCCCATGGCCGGGAGTGGCCGCCCATGAGCAGTTCTTC. The chain carries TRBV7-9 and TRBJ2-1; D might be TRBD2 (6 bases). Germline assignment: CDR1 SEHNR and CDR2 FQNEAQ (reference sequence). CDR3 length equals 16 residues.

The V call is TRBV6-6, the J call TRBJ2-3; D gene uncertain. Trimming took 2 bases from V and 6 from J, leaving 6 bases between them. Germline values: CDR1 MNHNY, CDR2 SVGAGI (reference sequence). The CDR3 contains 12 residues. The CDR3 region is CASSYNADTQYF. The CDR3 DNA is TGTGCCAGCAGTTACAATGCGGATACGCAGTATTTT.

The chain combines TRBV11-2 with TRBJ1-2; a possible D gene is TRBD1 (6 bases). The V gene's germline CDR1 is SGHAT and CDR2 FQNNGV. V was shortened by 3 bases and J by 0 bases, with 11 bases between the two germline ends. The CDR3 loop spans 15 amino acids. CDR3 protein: CASSFQGLANYGYTF. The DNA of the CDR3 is TGTGCCAGCAGCTTCCAGGGGTTGGCTAACTATGGCTACACCTTC.

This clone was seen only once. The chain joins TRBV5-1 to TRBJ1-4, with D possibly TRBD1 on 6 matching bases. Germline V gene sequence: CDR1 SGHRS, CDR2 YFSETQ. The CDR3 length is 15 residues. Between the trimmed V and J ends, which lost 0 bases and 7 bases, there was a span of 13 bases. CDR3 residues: CASSLDRDPSEKLFF. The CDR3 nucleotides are TGCGCCAGCAGCTTGGACAGGGACCCCTCTGAAAAACTGTTTTTT. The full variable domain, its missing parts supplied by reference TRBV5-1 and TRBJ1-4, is KAGVTQTPRYLIKTRGQQVTLSCSPISGHRSVSWYQQTPGQGLQFLFEYFSETQRNKGNFPGRFSGRQFSNSRSEMNVSTLELGDSALYLCASSLDRDPSEKLFFGSGTQLSVL.

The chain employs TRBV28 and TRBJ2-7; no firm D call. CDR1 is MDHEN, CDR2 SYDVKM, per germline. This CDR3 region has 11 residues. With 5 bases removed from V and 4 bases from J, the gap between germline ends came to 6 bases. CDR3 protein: CASSITYEQYF. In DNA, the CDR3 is TGTGCCAGCAGTATAACTTACGAGCAGTACTTC.

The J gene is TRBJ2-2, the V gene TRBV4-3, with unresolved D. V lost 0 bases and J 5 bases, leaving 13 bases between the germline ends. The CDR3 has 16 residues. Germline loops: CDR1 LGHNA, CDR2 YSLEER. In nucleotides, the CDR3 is TGCGCCAGCAGCCAAGATCGAATAGCTCAAACCGGGGAGCTGTTTTTT. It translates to CASSQDRIAQTGELFF.

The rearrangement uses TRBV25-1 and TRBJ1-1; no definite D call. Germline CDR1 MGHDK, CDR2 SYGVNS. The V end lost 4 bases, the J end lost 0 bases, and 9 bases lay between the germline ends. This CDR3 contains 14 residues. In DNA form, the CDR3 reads TGTGCCAGCAGTGTAGGCGGATTGAACACTGAAGCTTTCTTT. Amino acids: CASSVGGLNTEAFF. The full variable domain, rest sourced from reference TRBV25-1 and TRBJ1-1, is EADIYQTPRYLVIGTGKKITLECSQTMGHDKMYWYQQDPGMELHLIHYSYGVNSTEKGDLSSESTVSRIRTEHFPLTLESARPSHTSQYLCASSVGGLNTEAFFGQGTRLTVV.

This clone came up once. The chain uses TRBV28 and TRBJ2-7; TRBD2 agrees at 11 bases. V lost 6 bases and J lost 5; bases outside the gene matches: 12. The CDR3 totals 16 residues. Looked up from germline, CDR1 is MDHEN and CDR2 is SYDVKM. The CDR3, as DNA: TGTGCCAGCAGCTCTACTCTAGCGGGAGGAATGGACGAGCAGTACTTC. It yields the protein CASSSTLAGGMDEQYF.

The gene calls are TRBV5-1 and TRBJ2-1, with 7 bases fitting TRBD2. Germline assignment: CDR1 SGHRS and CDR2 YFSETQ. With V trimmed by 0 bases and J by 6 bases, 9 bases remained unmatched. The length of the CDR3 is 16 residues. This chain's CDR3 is CASSLDRSGGGNEQFF. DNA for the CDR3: TGCGCCAGCAGCTTGGATCGGTCGGGAGGAGGCAATGAGCAGTTCTTC.

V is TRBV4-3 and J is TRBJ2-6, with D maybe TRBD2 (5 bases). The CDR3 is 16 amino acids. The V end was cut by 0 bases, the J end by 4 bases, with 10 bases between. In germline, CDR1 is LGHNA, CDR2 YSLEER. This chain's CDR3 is CASSQDEGAGANVLTF. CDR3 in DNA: TGCGCCAGCAGCCAAGATGAGGGTGCGGGGGCCAACGTCCTGACTTTC.

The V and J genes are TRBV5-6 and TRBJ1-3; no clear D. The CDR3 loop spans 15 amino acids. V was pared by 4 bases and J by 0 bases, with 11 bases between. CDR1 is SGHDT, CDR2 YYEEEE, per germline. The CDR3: CASSRTPLSGNTIYF. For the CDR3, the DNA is TGTGCCAGCAGCCGAACACCGCTCTCTGGAAACACCATATATTTT.

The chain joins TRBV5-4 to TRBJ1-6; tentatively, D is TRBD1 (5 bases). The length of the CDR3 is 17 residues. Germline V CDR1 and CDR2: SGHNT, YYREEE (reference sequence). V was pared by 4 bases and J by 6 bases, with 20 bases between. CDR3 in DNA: TGTGCCAGCAGCCAGGTTTTACAGGCCCGGCGTAATTCACCCCTCCACTTT. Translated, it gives CASSQVLQARRNSPLHF.

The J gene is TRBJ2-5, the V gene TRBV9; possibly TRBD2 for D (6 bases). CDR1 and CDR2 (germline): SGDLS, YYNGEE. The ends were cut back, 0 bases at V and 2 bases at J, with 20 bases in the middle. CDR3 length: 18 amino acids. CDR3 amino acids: CASSVGERAILFQETQYF. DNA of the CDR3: TGTGCCAGCAGCGTAGGGGAGCGGGCCATCCTATTTCAAGAGACCCAGTACTTC.